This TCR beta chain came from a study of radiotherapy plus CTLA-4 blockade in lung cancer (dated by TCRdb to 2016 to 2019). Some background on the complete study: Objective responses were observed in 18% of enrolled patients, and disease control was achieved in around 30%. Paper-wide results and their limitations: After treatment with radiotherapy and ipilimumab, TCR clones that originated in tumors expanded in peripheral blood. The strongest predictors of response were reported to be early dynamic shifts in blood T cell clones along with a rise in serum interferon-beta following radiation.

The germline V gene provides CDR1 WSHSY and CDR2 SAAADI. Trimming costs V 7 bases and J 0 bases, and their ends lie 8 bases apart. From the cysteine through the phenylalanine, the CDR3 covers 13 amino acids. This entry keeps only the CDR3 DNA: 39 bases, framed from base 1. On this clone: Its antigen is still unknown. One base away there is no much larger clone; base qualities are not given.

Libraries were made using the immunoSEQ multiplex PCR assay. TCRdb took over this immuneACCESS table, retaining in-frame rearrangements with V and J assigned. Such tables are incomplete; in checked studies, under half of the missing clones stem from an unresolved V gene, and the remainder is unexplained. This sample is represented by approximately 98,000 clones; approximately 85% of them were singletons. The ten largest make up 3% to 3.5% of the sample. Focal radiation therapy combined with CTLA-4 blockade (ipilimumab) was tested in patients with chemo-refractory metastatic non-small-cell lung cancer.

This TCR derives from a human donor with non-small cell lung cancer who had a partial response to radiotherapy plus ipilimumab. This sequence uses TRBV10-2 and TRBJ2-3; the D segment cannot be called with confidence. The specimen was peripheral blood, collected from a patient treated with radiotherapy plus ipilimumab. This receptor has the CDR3 CASKEASTDTQYF. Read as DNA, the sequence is TGCGCCAGCAAAGAAGCTAGCACAGATACGCAGTATTTT.